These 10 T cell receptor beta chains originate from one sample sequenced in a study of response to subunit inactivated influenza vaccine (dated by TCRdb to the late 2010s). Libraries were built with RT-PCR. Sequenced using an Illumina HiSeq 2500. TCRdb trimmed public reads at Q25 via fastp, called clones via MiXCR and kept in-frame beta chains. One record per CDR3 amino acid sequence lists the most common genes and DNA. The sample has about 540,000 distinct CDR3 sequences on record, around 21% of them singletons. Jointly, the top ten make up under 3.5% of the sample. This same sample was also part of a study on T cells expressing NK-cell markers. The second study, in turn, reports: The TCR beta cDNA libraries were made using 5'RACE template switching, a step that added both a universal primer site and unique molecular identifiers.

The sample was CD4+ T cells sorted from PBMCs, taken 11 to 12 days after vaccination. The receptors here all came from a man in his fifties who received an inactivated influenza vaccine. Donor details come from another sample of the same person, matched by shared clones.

In DNA, the CDR3 is TGTGCCAGCAGCCAAGAAGGTAGCGGGAATAGGGATGAGCAGTTCTTC. This codes for CASSQEGSGNRDEQFF. V gene TRBV4-2 combines with J gene TRBJ2-1; TRBD2 aligns across 8 bases. The germline CDR1 and CDR2 sequences are LGHNA and YNFKEQ. V shed 0 bases and J 8 bases; nucleotides not matched to a gene: 9. CDR3 length: 16 residues.

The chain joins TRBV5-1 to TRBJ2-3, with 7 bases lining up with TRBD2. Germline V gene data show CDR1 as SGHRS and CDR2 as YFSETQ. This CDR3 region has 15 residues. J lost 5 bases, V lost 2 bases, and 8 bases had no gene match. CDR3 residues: CASSLAGITGDTQYF. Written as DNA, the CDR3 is TGCGCCAGCAGCTTAGCGGGGATAACGGGAGATACGCAGTATTTT.

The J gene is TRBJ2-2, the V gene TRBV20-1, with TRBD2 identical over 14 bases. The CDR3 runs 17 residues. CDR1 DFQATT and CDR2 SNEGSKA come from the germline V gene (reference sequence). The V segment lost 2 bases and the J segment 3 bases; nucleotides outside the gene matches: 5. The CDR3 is CSARLTSGRAYTGELFF. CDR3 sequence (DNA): TGCAGTGCTAGACTGACTAGCGGGAGGGCCTACACCGGGGAGCTGTTTTTT.

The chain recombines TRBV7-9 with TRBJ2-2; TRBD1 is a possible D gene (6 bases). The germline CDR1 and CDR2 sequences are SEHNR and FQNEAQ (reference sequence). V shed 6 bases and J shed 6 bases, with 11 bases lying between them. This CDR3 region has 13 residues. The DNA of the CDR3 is TGTGCCAGCAGACACAGGGTGGCCGGGGAGCTGTTTTTT. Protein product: CASRHRVAGELFF.

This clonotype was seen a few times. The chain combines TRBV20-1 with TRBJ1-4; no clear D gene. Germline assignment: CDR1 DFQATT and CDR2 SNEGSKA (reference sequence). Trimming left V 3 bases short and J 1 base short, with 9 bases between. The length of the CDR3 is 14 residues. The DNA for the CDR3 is TGCAGTGCTAGTAGAAGCCTAACTAATGAAAAACTGTTTTTT. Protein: CSASRSLTNEKLFF.

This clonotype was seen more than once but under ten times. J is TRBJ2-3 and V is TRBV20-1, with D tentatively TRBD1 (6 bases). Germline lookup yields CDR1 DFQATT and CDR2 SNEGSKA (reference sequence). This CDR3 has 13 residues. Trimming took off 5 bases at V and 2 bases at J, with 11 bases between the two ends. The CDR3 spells CSAPRDNTDTQYF. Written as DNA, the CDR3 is TGCAGTGCTCCCCGGGACAACACAGATACGCAGTATTTT.

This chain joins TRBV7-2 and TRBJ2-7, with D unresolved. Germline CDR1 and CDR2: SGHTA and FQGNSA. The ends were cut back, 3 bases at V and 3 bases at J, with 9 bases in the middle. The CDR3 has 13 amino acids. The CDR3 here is CASSFRADYEQYF. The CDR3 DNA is TGTGCCAGCAGCTTTAGAGCTGACTACGAGCAGTACTTC.

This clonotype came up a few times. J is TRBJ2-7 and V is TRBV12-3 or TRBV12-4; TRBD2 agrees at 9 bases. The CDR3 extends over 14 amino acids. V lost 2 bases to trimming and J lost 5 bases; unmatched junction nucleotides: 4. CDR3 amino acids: CASSLTAGGHEQYF. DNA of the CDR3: TGTGCCAGCAGTTTAACAGCGGGAGGCCACGAGCAGTACTTC.

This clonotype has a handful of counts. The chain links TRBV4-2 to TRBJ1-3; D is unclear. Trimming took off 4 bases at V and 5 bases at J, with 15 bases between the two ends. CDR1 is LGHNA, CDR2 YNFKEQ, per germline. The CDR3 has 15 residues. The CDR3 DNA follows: TGTGCCAGCAGCCCTCTTGTGGACCGGAGAAACACCATATATTTT. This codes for CASSPLVDRRNTIYF.

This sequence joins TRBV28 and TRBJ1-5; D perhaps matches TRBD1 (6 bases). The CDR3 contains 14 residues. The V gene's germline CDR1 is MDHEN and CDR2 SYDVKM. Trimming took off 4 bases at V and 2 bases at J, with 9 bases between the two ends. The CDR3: CASSWSGGNQPQHF. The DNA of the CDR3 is TGTGCCAGCAGTTGGTCAGGGGGCAATCAGCCCCAGCATTTT.